The 16 T cell receptor beta chains in this list originate from one sample, sequenced in a study of CD8+ T cells in alopecia areata. Extracted from the samples, RNA was reverse transcribed into cDNA to serve as the sequencing template. Clones were read by immunoSEQ multiplex PCR, and TCRdb kept only the in-frame ones, dropping some. The sample includes about 300,000 clones, 58% of them seen just once. The treatment is: oral pan-JAK inhibitor, 5-10 mg twice daily. Sequenced material: CD4+ T cells sorted from blood, taken at week 24, from a patient treated with tofacitinib. Receptors were obtained from a human donor with alopecia areata.

The rearrangement links TRBV9 to TRBJ2-5, with D tentatively TRBD1 (5 bases). With 3 bases removed from V and 5 bases from J, the gap between germline ends came to 11 bases. Germline V gene data show CDR1 as SGDLS and CDR2 as YYNGEE. The CDR3 contains 13 residues. As DNA, the CDR3 is TGTGCCAGCAGCGCATCCCCAGGGGAGACCCAGTACTTC. Amino acids: CASSASPGETQYF.

The V and J genes are TRBV10-2 and TRBJ2-2; perhaps TRBD2 as D (5 bases). V lost 7 bases and J 4 bases, leaving 13 bases between the germline ends. CDR1 and CDR2 from the germline V gene are WSHSY and SAAADI. The CDR3 sequence is 14 residues long. The CDR3 sequence is CASKAGVGTGELFF. CDR3 coding DNA: TGCGCCAGCAAGGCCGGGGTGGGCACCGGGGAGCTGTTTTTT.

The V call is TRBV15, the J call TRBJ1-6; tentatively, D is TRBD1 (6 bases). The V gene lost 3 bases and the J gene lost 10 bases, with 19 bases spanning the gap. The CDR3 length is 16 residues. CDR1 and CDR2 (germline): LNHNV, YYDKDF (reference sequence). The CDR3 here is CATSSRGRGHFSPLHF. The CDR3 nucleotides are TGTGCCACCAGCAGTCGGGGCCGGGGGCATTTCTCACCCCTCCACTTT. The variable domain in full, with the rest retrieved from reference TRBV15 and TRBJ1-6, is DAMVIQNPRYQVTQFGKPVTLSCSQTLNHNVMYWYQQKSSQAPKLLFHYYDKDFNNEADTPDNFQSRRPNTSFCFLDIRSPGLGDTAMYLCATSSRGRGHFSPLHFGNGTRLTVT.

The chain employs TRBV29-1 and TRBJ2-3, with D unclear. The CDR3 loop spans 14 amino acids. V lost 4 bases to trimming and J lost 4 bases, with 15 bases between them. Germline assignment: CDR1 SQVTM and CDR2 ANQGSEA. The CDR3 sequence: CSVGALEPSDTQYF. The CDR3 DNA is TGCAGCGTTGGGGCACTCGAACCGTCAGATACGCAGTATTTT.

This chain connects TRBV30 to TRBJ1-2; 9 positions agree with TRBD1. Germline CDR1 is GTSNPN and CDR2 is SVGIG (reference sequence). This CDR3 region has 13 residues. Trimming took 3 bases from V and 3 from J; bases not matched to a gene: 2. In nucleotides, the CDR3 is TGTGCCTGGAGACGGGACAGGGACTATGGCTACACCTTC. Its translation is CAWRRDRDYGYTF.

V is TRBV25-1 and J is TRBJ2-7, with a tentative D call TRBD2 (5 bases). There are 13 residues in the CDR3. The V gene's germline CDR1 is MGHDK and CDR2 SYGVNS. V was pared by 3 bases and J by 4 bases, with 10 bases between. CDR3 in DNA: TGTGCCAGCAGTGACTACGGGGAGTACGAGCAGTACTTC. Protein product: CASSDYGEYEQYF.

This clone came up a few times. The J gene is TRBJ1-4, the V gene TRBV7-8; D is unresolved. The CDR3 contains 16 residues. Trimming removed 5 bases at V and 2 bases at J, with 15 bases between. CDR1 and CDR2 from the germline V gene are SGHVS and FQNEAQ. The CDR3 DNA sequence: TGTGCCAGCAGCCTCCTTAGCGGGCATACTAATGAAAAACTGTTTTTT. Translation gives CASSLLSGHTNEKLFF.

The CDR3 reads CASSLEGADTGELFF. The CDR3 DNA is TGCGCCAGCAGCTTGGAAGGGGCGGACACCGGGGAGCTGTTTTTT. The chain carries TRBV5-1 and TRBJ2-2; the D gene is possibly TRBD1 (5 bases). The CDR3 length is 15 residues. Germline V CDR1 and CDR2: SGHRS, YFSETQ. Trimming removed 0 bases from V and 3 bases from J, with 9 bases in between.

This clone turned up a few times. The chain is built from TRBV29-1 and TRBJ1-2; 8 bases line up with TRBD1. Germline V gene lookup returns CDR1 SQVTM and CDR2 ANQGSEA. V was clipped by 6 bases and J by 2 bases; unmatched bases: 8. This CDR3 has 14 residues. CDR3 in amino acids: CSVVRQGKNYGYTF. The CDR3 DNA sequence: TGCAGCGTAGTCCGACAGGGGAAGAACTATGGCTACACCTTC.

This clone was seen a handful of times. V usage is TRBV6-6 and J usage is TRBJ2-3, with D hard to call. V lost 6 bases, J lost 3 bases, and 7 bases lay in between. This CDR3 is 12 amino acids long. CDR1 is MNHNY, CDR2 SVGAGI, per germline (reference sequence). The CDR3 spells CASSRPTDTQYF. DNA for the CDR3: TGTGCCAGCAGCCGACCGACAGATACGCAGTATTTT.

The gene calls are TRBV9 and TRBJ2-1; possible D gene TRBD2, 6 bases. V gave up 7 bases and J gave up 9 bases, with 11 bases separating them. The CDR3 length is 11 residues. Germline CDR1 SGDLS, CDR2 YYNGEE. The CDR3, as DNA: TGTGCCAGCGGAGGGAAGACTGAGCAGTTCTTC. The encoded protein is CASGGKTEQFF. The full variable domain, completed using reference TRBV9 and TRBJ2-1, is DSGVTQTPKHLITATGQRVTLRCSPRSGDLSVYWYQQSLDQGLQFLIQYYNGEERAKGNILERFSAQQFPDLHSELNLSSLELGDSALYFCASGGKTEQFFGPGTRLTVL.

The J gene is TRBJ2-3, the V gene TRBV7-3, with D perhaps TRBD2 (7 bases). The CDR3 length is 15 residues. CDR1 SGHTA and CDR2 FQGTGA come from the germline V gene. The V gene lost 3 bases and the J gene lost 5 bases, with 15 bases spanning the gap. The CDR3 protein is CASSFRGAPGDTQYF. The DNA for the CDR3 is TGTGCCAGCAGCTTCCGGGGGGCGCCTGGAGATACGCAGTATTTT.

This clone counts as medium-sized. This chain uses TRBV30 with TRBJ1-4; D remains unclear. Germline V gives CDR1 GTSNPN, CDR2 SVGIG (reference sequence). This CDR3 contains 14 residues. V gave up 1 base and J gave up 0 bases, with 6 bases separating them. The CDR3 sequence is CAWSEGTTNEKLFF. DNA for the CDR3: TGTGCCTGGAGTGAAGGAACAACTAATGAAAAACTGTTTTTT. The full variable domain, in which reference TRBV30 and TRBJ1-4 provide the parts outside the CDR3, is SQTIHQWPATLVQPVGSPLSLECTVEGTSNPNLYWYRQAAGRGLQLLFYSVGIGQISSEVPQNLSASRPQDRQFILSSKKLLLSDSGFYLCAWSEGTTNEKLFFGSGTQLSVL.

This clone was picked up one time. The J gene is TRBJ2-1, the V gene TRBV4-3; 9 bases are a match to TRBD1. The V gene's germline CDR1 is LGHNA and CDR2 YSLEER. V shed 6 bases, J shed 7 bases, and the junction held 10 bases outside the gene matches. The length of the CDR3 is 15 residues. This chain's CDR3 is CASSLTGTGINEQFF. The CDR3 DNA is TGCGCCAGCAGTCTCACCGGGACAGGGATAAATGAGCAGTTCTTC.

V gene TRBV29-1 combines with J gene TRBJ1-4; 7 bases are shared with TRBD1. V lost 7 bases and J lost 7; bases outside the gene matches: 9. The CDR3 totals 13 residues. Per the germline V gene, CDR1 is SQVTM and CDR2 is ANQGSEA. DNA for the CDR3: TGCAGCGGGACTACAGGGGCGGGTGAAAAACTGTTTTTT. It yields the protein CSGTTGAGEKLFF.

The chain joins TRBV5-1 to TRBJ2-3; 11 bases are shared with TRBD1. CDR1 is SGHRS and CDR2 is YFSETQ in the germline V gene. The CDR3 runs 16 residues. J gave up 3 bases and V 1 base, and 4 bases lay outside the gene matches. CDR3 region: CASSLLRDRGTDTQYF. CDR3 DNA: TGCGCCAGCAGCTTGCTTCGGGACAGGGGGACAGATACGCAGTATTTT. Variable domain in full (rest from reference TRBV5-1 and TRBJ2-3): KAGVTQTPRYLIKTRGQQVTLSCSPISGHRSVSWYQQTPGQGLQFLFEYFSETQRNKGNFPGRFSGRQFSNSRSEMNVSTLELGDSALYLCASSLLRDRGTDTQYFGPGTRLTVL.